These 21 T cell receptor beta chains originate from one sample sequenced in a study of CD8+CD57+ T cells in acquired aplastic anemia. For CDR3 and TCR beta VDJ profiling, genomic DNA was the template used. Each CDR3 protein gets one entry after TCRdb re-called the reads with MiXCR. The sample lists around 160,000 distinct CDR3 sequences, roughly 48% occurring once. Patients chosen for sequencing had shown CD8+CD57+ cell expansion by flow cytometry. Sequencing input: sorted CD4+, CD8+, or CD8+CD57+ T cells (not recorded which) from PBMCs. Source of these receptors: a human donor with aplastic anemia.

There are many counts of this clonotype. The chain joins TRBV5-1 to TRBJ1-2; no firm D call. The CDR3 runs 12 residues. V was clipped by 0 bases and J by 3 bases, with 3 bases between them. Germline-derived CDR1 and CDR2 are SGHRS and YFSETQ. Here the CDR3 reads CASSLGDYGYTF. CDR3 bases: TGCGCCAGCAGCTTGGGGGACTATGGCTACACCTTC. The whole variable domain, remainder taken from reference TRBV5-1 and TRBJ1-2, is KAGVTQTPRYLIKTRGQQVTLSCSPISGHRSVSWYQQTPGQGLQFLFEYFSETQRNKGNFPGRFSGRQFSNSRSEMNVSTLELGDSALYLCASSLGDYGYTFGSGTRLTVV.

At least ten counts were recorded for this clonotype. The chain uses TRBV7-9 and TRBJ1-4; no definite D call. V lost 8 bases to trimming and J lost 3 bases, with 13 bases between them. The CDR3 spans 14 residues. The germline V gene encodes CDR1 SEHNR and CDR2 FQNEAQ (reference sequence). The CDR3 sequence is CASSSRAANEKLFF. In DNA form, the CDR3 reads TGTGCCAGCTCGTCACGGGCGGCTAATGAAAAACTGTTTTTT.

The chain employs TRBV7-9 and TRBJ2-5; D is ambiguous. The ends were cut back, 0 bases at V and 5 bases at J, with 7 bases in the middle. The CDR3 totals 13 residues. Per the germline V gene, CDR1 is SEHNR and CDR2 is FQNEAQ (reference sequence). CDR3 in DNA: TGTGCCAGCAGCTTAGCGTCGACGGAGACCCAGTACTTC. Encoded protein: CASSLASTETQYF.

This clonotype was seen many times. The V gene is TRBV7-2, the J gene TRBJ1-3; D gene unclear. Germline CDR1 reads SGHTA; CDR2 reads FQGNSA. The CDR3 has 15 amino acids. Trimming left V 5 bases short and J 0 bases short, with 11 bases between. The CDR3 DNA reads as TGTGCCAGCAGCCCGCGTGGGGACTCTGGAAACACCATATATTTT. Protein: CASSPRGDSGNTIYF. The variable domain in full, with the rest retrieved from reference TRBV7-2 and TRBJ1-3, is GAGVSQSPSNKVTEKGKDVELRCDPISGHTALYWYRQSLGQGLEFLIYFQGNSAPDKSGLPSDRFSAERTGGSVSTLTIQRTQQEDSAVYLCASSPRGDSGNTIYFGEGSWLTVV.

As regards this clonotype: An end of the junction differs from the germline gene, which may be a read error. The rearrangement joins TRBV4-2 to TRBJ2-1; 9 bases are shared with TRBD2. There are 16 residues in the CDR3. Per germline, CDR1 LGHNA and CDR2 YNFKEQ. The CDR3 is CASSPVAGEDYNERFF. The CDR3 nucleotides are TGTGCCAGCAGTCCCGTAGCGGGAGAGGATTACAATGAGCGGTTCTTC.

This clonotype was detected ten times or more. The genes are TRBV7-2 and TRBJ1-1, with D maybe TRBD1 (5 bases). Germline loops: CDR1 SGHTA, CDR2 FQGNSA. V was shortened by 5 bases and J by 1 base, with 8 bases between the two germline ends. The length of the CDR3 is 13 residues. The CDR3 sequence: CASSRGENTEAFF. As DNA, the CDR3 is TGTGCCAGCAGCCGAGGGGAGAACACTGAAGCTTTCTTT.

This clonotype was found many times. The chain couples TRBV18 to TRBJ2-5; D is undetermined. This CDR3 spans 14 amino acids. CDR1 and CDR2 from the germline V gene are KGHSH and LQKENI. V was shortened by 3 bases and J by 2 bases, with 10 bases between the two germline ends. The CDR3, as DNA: TGTGCCAGCTCACCCCGTGGGGATCAAGAGACCCAGTACTTC. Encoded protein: CASSPRGDQETQYF. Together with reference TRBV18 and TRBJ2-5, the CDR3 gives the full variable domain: NAGVMQNPRHLVRRRGQEARLRCSPMKGHSHVYWYRQLPEEGLKFMVYLQKENIIDESGMPKERFSAEFPKEGPSILRIQQVVRGDSAAYFCASSPRGDQETQYFGPGTRLLVL.

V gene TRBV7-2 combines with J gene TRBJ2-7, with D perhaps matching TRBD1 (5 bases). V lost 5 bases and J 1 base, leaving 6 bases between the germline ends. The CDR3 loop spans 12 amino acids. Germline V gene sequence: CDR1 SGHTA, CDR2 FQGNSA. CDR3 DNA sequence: TGTGCCAGCAGCGCAGGGTCCTACGAGCAGTACTTC. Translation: CASSAGSYEQYF. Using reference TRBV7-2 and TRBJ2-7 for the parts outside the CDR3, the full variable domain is GAGVSQSPSNKVTEKGKDVELRCDPISGHTALYWYRQSLGQGLEFLIYFQGNSAPDKSGLPSDRFSAERTGGSVSTLTIQRTQQEDSAVYLCASSAGSYEQYFGPGTRLTVT.

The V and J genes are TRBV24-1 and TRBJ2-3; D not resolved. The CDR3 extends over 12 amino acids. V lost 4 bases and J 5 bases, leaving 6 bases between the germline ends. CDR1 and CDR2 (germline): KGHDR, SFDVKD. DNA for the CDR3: TGTGCCACCAGTGAAAAGAAAGATACGCAGTATTTT. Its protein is CATSEKKDTQYF.

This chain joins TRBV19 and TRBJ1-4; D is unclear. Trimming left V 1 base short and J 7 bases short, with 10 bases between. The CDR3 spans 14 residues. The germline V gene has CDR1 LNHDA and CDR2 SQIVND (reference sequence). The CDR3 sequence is CASSIGGGGEKLFF. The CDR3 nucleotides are TGTGCCAGTAGTATAGGGGGTGGAGGTGAAAAACTGTTTTTT.

CDR3 coding DNA: TGTGCCAGCTCACTAGCTGCCCGGTCGGCTAAGGCCGGGGAGCTGTTTTTT. Its translation is CASSLAARSAKAGELFF. The gene calls are TRBV18 and TRBJ2-2; D is uncertain. This CDR3 has 17 residues. The germline V gene has CDR1 KGHSH and CDR2 LQKENI. Trimming removed 4 bases from V and 6 bases from J, with 21 bases in between. Looking up the rest from reference TRBV18 and TRBJ2-2 gives the full variable domain: NAGVMQNPRHLVRRRGQEARLRCSPMKGHSHVYWYRQLPEEGLKFMVYLQKENIIDESGMPKERFSAEFPKEGPSILRIQQVVRGDSAAYFCASSLAARSAKAGELFFGEGSRLTVL.

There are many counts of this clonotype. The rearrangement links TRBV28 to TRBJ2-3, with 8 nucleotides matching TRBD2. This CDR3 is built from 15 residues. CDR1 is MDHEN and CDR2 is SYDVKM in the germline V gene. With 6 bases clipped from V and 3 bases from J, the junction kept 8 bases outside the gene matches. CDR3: CASSQIAGTTDTQYF. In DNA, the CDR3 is TGTGCCAGCAGCCAAATAGCGGGAACTACAGATACGCAGTATTTT.

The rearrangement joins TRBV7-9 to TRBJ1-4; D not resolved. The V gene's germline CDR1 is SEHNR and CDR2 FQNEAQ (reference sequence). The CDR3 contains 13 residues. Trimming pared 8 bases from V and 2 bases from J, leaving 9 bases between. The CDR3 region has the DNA TGTGCCAGCGAAGGCAGGACTAATGAAAAACTGTTTTTT. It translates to CASEGRTNEKLFF.

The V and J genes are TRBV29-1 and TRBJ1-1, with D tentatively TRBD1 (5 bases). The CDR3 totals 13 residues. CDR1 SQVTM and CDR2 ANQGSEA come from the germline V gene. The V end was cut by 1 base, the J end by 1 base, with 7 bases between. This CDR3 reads CSVEGQTNTEAFF. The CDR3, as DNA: TGCAGCGTTGAAGGACAGACGAACACTGAAGCTTTCTTT.

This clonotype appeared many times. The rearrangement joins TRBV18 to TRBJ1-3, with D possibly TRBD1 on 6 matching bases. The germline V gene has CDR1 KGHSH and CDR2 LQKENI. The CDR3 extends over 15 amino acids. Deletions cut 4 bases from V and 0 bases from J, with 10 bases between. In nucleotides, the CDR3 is TGTGCCAGCTCACTTGGACAGAGCTCTGGAAACACCATATATTTT. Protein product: CASSLGQSSGNTIYF. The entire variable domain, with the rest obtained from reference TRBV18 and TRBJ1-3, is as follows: NAGVMQNPRHLVRRRGQEARLRCSPMKGHSHVYWYRQLPEEGLKFMVYLQKENIIDESGMPKERFSAEFPKEGPSILRIQQVVRGDSAAYFCASSLGQSSGNTIYFGEGSWLTVV.

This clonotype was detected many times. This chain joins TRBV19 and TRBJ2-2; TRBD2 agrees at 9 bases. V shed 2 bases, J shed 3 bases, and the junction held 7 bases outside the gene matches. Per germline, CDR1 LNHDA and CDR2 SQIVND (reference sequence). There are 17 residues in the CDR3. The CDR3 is CASSITPGTSYTGELFF. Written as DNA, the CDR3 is TGTGCCAGTAGTATAACCCCCGGGACTAGCTACACCGGGGAGCTGTTTTTT.

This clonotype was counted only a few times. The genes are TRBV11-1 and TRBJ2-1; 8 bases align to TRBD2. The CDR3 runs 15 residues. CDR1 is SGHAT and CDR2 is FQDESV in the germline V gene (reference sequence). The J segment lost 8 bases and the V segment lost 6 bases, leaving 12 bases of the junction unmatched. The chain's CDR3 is CASSRPGTSTYEQFF. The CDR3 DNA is TGTGCCAGCAGTCGTCCCGGGACTAGTACATATGAGCAGTTCTTC.

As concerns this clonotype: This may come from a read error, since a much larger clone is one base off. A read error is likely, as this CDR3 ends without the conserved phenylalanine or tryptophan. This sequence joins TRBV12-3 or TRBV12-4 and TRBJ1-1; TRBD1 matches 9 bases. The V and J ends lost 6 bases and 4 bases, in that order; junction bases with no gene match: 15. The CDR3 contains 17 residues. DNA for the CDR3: TGTGCCAGCAGCATTGGGACAGGGACTGGCGAAGGCACTGAAGCTTTCCTT. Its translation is CASSIGTGTGEGTEAFL.

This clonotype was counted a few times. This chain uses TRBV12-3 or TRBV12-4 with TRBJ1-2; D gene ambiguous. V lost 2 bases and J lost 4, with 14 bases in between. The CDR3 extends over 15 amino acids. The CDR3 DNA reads TGTGCCAGCAGTTTATTCGGTAAAGGTCCCTATGGCTACACCTTC. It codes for CASSLFGKGPYGYTF.

CDR3 nucleotide sequence: TGCAGCCTCCCCGGGACAGGGTACAATGAGCAGTTCTTC. Its translation: CSLPGTGYNEQFF. The chain joins TRBV29-1 to TRBJ2-1, with TRBD1 matching 9 bases. V dropped 8 bases and J dropped 4; count of bases not matched to a gene: 6. Germline lookup yields CDR1 SQVTM and CDR2 ANQGSEA. The CDR3 length is 13 residues.

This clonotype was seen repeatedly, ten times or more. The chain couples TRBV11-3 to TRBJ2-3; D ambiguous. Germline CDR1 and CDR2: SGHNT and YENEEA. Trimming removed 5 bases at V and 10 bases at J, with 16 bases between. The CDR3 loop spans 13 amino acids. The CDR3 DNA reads TGTGCCAGCAGCCCAACTCCTACTGGCGCGCAGTATTTT. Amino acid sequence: CASSPTPTGAQYF.